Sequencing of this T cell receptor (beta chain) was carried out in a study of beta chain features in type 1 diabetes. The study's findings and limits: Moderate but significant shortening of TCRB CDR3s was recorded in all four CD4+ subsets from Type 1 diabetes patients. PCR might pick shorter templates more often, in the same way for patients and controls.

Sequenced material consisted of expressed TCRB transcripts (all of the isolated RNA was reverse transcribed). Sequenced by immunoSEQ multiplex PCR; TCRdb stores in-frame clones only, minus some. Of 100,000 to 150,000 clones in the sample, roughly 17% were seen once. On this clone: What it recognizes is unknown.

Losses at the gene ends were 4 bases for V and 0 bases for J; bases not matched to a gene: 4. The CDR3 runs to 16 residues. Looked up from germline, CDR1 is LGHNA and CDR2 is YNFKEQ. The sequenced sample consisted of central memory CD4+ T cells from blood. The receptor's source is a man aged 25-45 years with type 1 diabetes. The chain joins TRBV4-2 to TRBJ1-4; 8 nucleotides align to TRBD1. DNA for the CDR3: TGTGCCAGCAGCCTACTGACAGGGGCAACTAATGAAAAACTGTTTTTT. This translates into CASSLLTGATNEKLFF.